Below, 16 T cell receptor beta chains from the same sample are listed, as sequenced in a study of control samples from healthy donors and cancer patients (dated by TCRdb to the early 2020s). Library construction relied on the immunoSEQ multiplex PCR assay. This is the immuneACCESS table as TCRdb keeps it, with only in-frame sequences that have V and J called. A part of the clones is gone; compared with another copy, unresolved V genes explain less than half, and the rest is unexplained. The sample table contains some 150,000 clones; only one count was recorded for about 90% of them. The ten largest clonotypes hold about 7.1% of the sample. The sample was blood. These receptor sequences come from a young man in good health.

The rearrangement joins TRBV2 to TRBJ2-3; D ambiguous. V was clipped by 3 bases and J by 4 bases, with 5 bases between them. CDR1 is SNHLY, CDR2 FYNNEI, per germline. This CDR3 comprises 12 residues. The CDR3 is CASSDLSDTQYF. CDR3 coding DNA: TGTGCCAGCAGTGACCTATCAGATACGCAGTATTTT.

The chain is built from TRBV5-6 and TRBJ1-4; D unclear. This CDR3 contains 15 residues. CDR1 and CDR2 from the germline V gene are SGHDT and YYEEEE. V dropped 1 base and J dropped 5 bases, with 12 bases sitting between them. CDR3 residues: CASSLYLQNNEKLFF. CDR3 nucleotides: TGTGCCAGCAGCTTGTACCTCCAGAACAATGAAAAACTGTTTTTT.

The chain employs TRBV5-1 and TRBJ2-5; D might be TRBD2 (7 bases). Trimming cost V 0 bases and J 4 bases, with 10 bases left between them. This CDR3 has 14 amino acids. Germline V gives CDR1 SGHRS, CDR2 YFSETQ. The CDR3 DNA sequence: TGCGCCAGCAGCTTGGAGGGAGGGGGAGAGACCCAGTACTTC. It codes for CASSLEGGGETQYF.

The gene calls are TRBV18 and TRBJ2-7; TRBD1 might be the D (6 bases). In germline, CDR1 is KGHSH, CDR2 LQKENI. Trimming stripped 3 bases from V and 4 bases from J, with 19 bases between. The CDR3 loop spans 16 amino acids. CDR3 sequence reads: CASSPRTGTTEYEQYF. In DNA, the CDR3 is TGTGCCAGCTCACCGCGAACTGGGACAACAGAATACGAGCAGTACTTC.

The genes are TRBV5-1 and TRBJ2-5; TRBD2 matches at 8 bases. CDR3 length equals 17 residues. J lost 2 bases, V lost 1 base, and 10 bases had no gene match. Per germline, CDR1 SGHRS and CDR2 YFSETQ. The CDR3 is CASSLTGGLDIQETQYF. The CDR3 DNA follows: TGCGCCAGCAGCTTGACGGGGGGGCTCGATATTCAAGAGACCCAGTACTTC.

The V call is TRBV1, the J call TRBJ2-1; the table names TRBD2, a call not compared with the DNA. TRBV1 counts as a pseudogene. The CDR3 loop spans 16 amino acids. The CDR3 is CPTGLAGVIIYNEQFF. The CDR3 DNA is TGCCCCACAGGGCTAGCGGGGGTAATCATCTACAATGAGCAGTTCTTC.

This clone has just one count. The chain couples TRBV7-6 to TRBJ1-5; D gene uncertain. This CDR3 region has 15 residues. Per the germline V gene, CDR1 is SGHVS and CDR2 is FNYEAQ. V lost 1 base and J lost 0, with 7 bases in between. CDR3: CASSLGQSSNQPQHF. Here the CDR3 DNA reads TGTGCCAGCAGCTTAGGGCAGTCTAGCAATCAGCCCCAGCATTTT.

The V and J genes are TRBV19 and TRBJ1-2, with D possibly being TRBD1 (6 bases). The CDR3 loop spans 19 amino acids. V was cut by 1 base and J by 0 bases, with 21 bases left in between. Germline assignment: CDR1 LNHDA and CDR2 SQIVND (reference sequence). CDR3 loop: CASSIARRLAGEANYGYTF. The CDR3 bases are TGTGCCAGTAGTATAGCCCGTCGGTTGGCAGGGGAAGCTAACTATGGCTACACCTTC.

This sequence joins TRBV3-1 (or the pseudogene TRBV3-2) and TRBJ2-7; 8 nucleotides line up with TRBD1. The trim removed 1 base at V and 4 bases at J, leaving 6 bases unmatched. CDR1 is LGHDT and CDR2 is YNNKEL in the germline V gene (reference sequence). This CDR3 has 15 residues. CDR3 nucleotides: TGTGCCAGCAGCCAAGCGGGGACAGGCCCTTACGAGCAGTACTTC. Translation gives CASSQAGTGPYEQYF.

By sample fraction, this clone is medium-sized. CDR3 sequence reads: CASTAGHQETQYF. For the CDR3, the DNA is TGTGCCAGCACCGCGGGGCACCAAGAGACCCAGTACTTC. V gene TRBV2 combines with J gene TRBJ2-5; maybe TRBD2 (6 bases). This CDR3 is built from 13 residues. V gave up 7 bases and J gave up 0 bases, with 9 bases separating them. The germline V gene has CDR1 SNHLY and CDR2 FYNNEI.

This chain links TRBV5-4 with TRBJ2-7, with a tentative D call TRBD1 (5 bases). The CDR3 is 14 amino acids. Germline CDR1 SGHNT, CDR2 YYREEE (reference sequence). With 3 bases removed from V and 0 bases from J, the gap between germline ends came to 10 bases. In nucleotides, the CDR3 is TGTGCCAGCAGCTCCCAGGGAAACTCCTACGAGCAGTACTTC. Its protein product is CASSSQGNSYEQYF.

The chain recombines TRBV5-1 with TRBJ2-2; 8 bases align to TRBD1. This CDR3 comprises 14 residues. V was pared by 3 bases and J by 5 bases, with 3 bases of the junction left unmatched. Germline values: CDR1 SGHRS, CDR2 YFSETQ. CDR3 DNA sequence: TGCGCCAGCAGCTCCGGACAGGGAACCGGGGAGCTGTTTTTT. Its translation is CASSSGQGTGELFF.

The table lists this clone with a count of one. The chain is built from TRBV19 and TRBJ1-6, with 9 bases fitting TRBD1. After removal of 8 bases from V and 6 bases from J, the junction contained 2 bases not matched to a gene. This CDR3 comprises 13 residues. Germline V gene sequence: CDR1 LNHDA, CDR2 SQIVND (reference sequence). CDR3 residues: CASGDRANSPLHF. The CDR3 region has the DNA TGTGCCAGTGGGGACAGGGCTAATTCACCCCTCCACTTT.

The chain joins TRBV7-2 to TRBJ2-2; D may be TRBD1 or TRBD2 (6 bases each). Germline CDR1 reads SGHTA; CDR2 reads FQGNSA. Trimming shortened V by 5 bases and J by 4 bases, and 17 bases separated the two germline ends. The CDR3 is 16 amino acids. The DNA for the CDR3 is TGTGCCAGCAGCCCCTCGGGGGCTTTGGGCACCGGGGAGCTGTTTTTT. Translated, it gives CASSPSGALGTGELFF. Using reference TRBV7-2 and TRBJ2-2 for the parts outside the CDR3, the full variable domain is GAGVSQSPSNKVTEKGKDVELRCDPISGHTALYWYRQSLGQGLEFLIYFQGNSAPDKSGLPSDRFSAERTGGSVSTLTIQRTQQEDSAVYLCASSPSGALGTGELFFGEGSRLTVL.

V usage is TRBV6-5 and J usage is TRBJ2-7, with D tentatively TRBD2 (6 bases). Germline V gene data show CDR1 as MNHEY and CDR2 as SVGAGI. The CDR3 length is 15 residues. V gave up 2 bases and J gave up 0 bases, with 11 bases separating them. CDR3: CASSYGTPSSYEQYF. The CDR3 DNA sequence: TGTGCCAGCAGTTACGGGACTCCCAGCTCCTACGAGCAGTACTTC.

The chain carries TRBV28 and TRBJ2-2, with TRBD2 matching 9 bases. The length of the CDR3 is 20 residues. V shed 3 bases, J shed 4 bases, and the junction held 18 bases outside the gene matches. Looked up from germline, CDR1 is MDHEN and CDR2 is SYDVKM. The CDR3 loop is CASSFGVGLAGGPVTGELFF. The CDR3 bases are TGTGCCAGCAGTTTTGGGGTAGGACTCGCGGGGGGGCCGGTCACCGGGGAGCTGTTTTTT.